The 5 T cell receptor beta chains below come from one sample, sequenced in a study of blood T cell repertoires in COVID-19. Assay used: immunoSEQ multiplex PCR; TCRdb lists only in-frame clones, some missing. The top ten clones hold 0.75% to 1% of a sample with under 300,000 clones, 70% to 90% of them seen once. Sample: PBMCs or T cells enriched from blood (not recorded which). The receptor source for this set is a woman aged 30 to 39 who had recovered from COVID-19.

V is TRBV5-6 and J is TRBJ2-1; D remains ambiguous. The V and J ends lost 3 bases and 6 bases respectively, with 22 bases between them. Germline assignment: CDR1 SGHDT and CDR2 YYEEEE. The CDR3 is 17 residues long. The CDR3 loop reads CASSYRRNLPAINEQFF. The CDR3 DNA sequence: TGTGCCAGCAGCTACCGCAGGAACCTACCAGCCATCAATGAGCAGTTCTTC.

This chain uses TRBV10-3 with TRBJ2-7, with TRBD2 identical over 7 bases. V trimming: 7 bases; J trimming: 4 bases; junction bases outside the gene matches: 13. This CDR3 region has 15 residues. CDR1 and CDR2 from the germline V gene are ENHRY and SYGVKD. The CDR3 sequence: CAIKEGLAEPYEQYF. CDR3 DNA: TGTGCCATCAAAGAAGGCCTAGCGGAGCCTTACGAGCAGTACTTC.

The chain links TRBV4-1 to TRBJ2-7; 15 bases match TRBD2. The CDR3 is made up of 19 amino acids. Per germline, CDR1 MGHRA and CDR2 YSYEKL. Trimming removed 0 bases from V and 3 bases from J; junction bases left unmatched: 9. CDR3 loop: CASSQDGGTSGRLRYEQYF. CDR3 DNA: TGCGCCAGCAGCCAAGACGGTGGGACTAGCGGGAGGCTCCGCTACGAGCAGTACTTC.

The chain uses TRBV29-1 and TRBJ1-6, with D possibly matching TRBD1 (6 bases). Germline assignment: CDR1 SQVTM and CDR2 ANQGSEA. The V and J ends lost 5 bases and 10 bases respectively, with 15 bases between them. CDR3 size: 13 residues. CDR3 nucleotide sequence: TGCAGCGTTTCCCCAGGGGTGGGATCACCCCTCCACTTT. Amino acids: CSVSPGVGSPLHF.

The sample holds a few counts of this clone. CDR3 bases: TGTGCCAGCAGTCAGACAGGGGTATACGGCAATCAGCCCCAGCATTTT. It is translated as CASSQTGVYGNQPQHF. The J gene is TRBJ1-5, the V gene TRBV27, with 8 positions matching TRBD1. CDR3 length: 16 residues. The trim removed 5 bases at V and 2 bases at J, leaving 8 bases unmatched. CDR1 is MNHEY and CDR2 is SMNVEV in the germline V gene (reference sequence).